A single sample is the source of the 22 T cell receptor beta chains below, sequenced in a study of T cell responses to AZD1222 COVID-19 vaccine. The method was immunoSEQ multiplex PCR; TCRdb's version includes in-frame clones alone and lacks a portion of them. The sample contains 110,000 to 150,000 clones, 90% to 95% of which appear only once. The material sequenced was peripheral blood, taken on day 0 of AZD1222 vaccination. Receptor source: an adult in good health.

V is TRBV11-2 and J is TRBJ2-4; D gene ambiguous. The V end was cut by 5 bases, the J end by 0 bases, with 11 bases between. The CDR3 runs 15 residues. Germline CDR1 SGHAT, CDR2 FQNNGV. The CDR3 DNA reads TGTGCCAGCAGCCTTTCCCATCTAGCCAAAAACATTCAGTACTTC. Translating gives CASSLSHLAKNIQYF.

The chain couples TRBV11-2 to TRBJ2-7; unclear D gene. The V gene lost 5 bases and the J gene lost 2 bases, with 13 bases spanning the gap. The CDR3 is 14 residues long. The germline gives CDR1 SGHAT, CDR2 FQNNGV. As DNA, the CDR3 is TGTGCCAGCAGCACGCAACGGACGACCTACGAGCAGTACTTC. This encodes CASSTQRTTYEQYF.

The CDR3 reads CASSLDSGHLNTEAFF. The CDR3 DNA follows: TGTGCCAGCAGCTTAGATAGTGGGCATTTGAACACTGAAGCTTTCTTT. The chain is built from TRBV11-3 and TRBJ1-1, with no clear D. Looked up from germline, CDR1 is SGHNT and CDR2 is YENEEA. The length of the CDR3 is 16 residues. Trimming removed 0 bases from V and 0 bases from J, with 11 bases in between.

The rearrangement links TRBV18 to TRBJ1-5; the D gene is possibly TRBD1 (6 bases). Germline CDR1 reads KGHSH; CDR2 reads LQKENI. The CDR3 has 14 amino acids. V dropped 6 bases and J dropped 6 bases, with 15 bases sitting between them. This chain's CDR3 is CASSQGGLGQPQHF. In DNA form, the CDR3 reads TGTGCCAGCTCGCAAGGGGGGCTCGGTCAGCCCCAGCATTTT.

The J gene is TRBJ2-5, the V gene TRBV11-3, with D perhaps matching TRBD1 or TRBD2 (5 bases each). V was shortened by 3 bases and J by 3 bases, with 14 bases between the two germline ends. In germline, CDR1 is SGHNT, CDR2 YENEEA. The CDR3 loop spans 15 amino acids. In DNA form, the CDR3 reads TGTGCCAGCAGCTTTCGGTCCGGGGCCGAAGAGACCCAGTACTTC. Its protein is CASSFRSGAEETQYF.

This clone was seen only once. This rearrangement joins TRBV30 to TRBJ2-7; D tentatively reads TRBD1 or TRBD2 (5 bases each). Germline CDR1 GTSNPN, CDR2 SVGIG (reference sequence). The V gene lost 6 bases and the J gene lost 0 bases, with 12 bases spanning the gap. The CDR3 loop spans 13 amino acids. The CDR3: CACSRDRSYEQYF. CDR3 sequence (DNA): TGTGCCTGCTCGAGGGACCGCTCCTACGAGCAGTACTTC.

The V call is TRBV7-3, the J call TRBJ2-7; TRBD2 matches at 8 bases. Per the germline V gene, CDR1 is SGHTA and CDR2 is FQGTGA. Unmatched junction bases numbered 11, after V lost 5 bases and J lost 5 bases. The CDR3 spans 15 residues. CDR3 nucleotide sequence: TGTGCCAGCAGCCCCGGGGGGGCAGGGTCCCACGAGCAGTACTTC. It yields the protein CASSPGGAGSHEQYF.

The chain combines TRBV7-2 with TRBJ1-6, with D maybe TRBD1 (5 bases). V lost 3 bases and J lost 6, with 12 bases in between. Germline CDR1 is SGHTA and CDR2 is FQGNSA. The CDR3 has 15 amino acids. This CDR3 reads CASSLGGTVNSPLHF. In DNA, the CDR3 is TGTGCCAGCAGCTTGGGGGGGACGGTTAATTCACCCCTCCACTTT.

The V gene is TRBV2, the J gene TRBJ2-7; 8 nucleotides align to TRBD1. Germline V CDR1 and CDR2: SNHLY, FYNNEI. The J segment lost 0 bases and the V segment lost 7 bases, leaving 5 bases of the junction unmatched. This CDR3 spans 14 amino acids. As DNA, the CDR3 is TGTGCCAGCACCCAGGGACAGGCCTCCTACGAGCAGTACTTC. This encodes CASTQGQASYEQYF.

The CDR3 DNA reads TGTGCCACCGGGGGAGGGGGATATAGCAATCAGCCCCAGCATTTT. It encodes CATGGGGYSNQPQHF. The gene calls are TRBV19 and TRBJ1-5, with D possibly TRBD1 on 6 matching bases. CDR1 and CDR2 from the germline V gene are LNHDA and SQIVND (reference sequence). The V gene lost 10 bases and the J gene lost 0 bases, with 16 bases spanning the gap. The CDR3 extends over 15 amino acids.

The J gene is TRBJ2-7, the V gene TRBV27; D gene unclear. Germline V gene sequence: CDR1 MNHEY, CDR2 SMNVEV (reference sequence). Trimming stripped 7 bases from V and 0 bases from J, with 19 bases between. The CDR3 covers 16 residues. The CDR3: CASNPGRRPHSYEQYF. CDR3 coding DNA: TGTGCCAGCAACCCCGGACGAAGGCCCCACTCCTACGAGCAGTACTTC.

V is TRBV18 and J is TRBJ2-1; D is undetermined. The CDR3 loop spans 11 amino acids. In germline, CDR1 is KGHSH, CDR2 LQKENI. V lost 4 bases to trimming and J lost 7 bases, with 5 bases between them. The CDR3 region has the DNA TGTGCCAGCTCACTAGGGAATGAGCAGTTCTTC. Protein sequence: CASSLGNEQFF.

The rearrangement joins TRBV7-2 to TRBJ2-7; D remains ambiguous. The V gene's germline CDR1 is SGHTA and CDR2 FQGNSA. The germline V and J ends were trimmed by 2 bases and 4 bases, with 9 bases remaining between them. The CDR3 has 13 residues. CDR3 nucleotides: TGTGCCAGCAGCTTATACACTAAGTACGAGCAGTACTTC. Translated: CASSLYTKYEQYF.

J is TRBJ2-1 and V is TRBV19; tentative D call: TRBD1 (5 bases). The germline CDR1 and CDR2 sequences are LNHDA and SQIVND (reference sequence). Deletions cut 2 bases from V and 8 bases from J, with 16 bases between. The CDR3 loop spans 15 amino acids. CDR3 residues: CASSIRRDSVDEQFF. CDR3 nucleotide sequence: TGTGCCAGTAGTATACGCAGGGATTCGGTTGATGAGCAGTTCTTC.

The chain links TRBV28 to TRBJ2-7; D is ambiguous. The CDR3 is 13 residues long. In germline, CDR1 is MDHEN, CDR2 SYDVKM. Trimming cost V 3 bases and J 0 bases, with 6 bases left between them. Written as DNA, the CDR3 is TGTGCCAGCAGTTTTAGTATCTCCTACGAGCAGTACTTC. It encodes CASSFSISYEQYF.

The chain is built from TRBV7-2 and TRBJ1-2, with 9 bases identical to TRBD1. The CDR3 is 16 amino acids. Unmatched junction bases numbered 11, after V lost 5 bases and J lost 4 bases. From germline, CDR1 is SGHTA and CDR2 FQGNSA. The DNA of the CDR3 is TGTGCCAGCAGCCCTTCGACAGGGGGTCCTTTCTATGGCTACACCTTC. Translating it yields CASSPSTGGPFYGYTF.

This rearrangement joins TRBV18 to TRBJ1-1; D remains unclear. V was pared by 6 bases and J by 5 bases, with 16 bases between. CDR3 length: 14 amino acids. Per the germline V gene, CDR1 is KGHSH and CDR2 is LQKENI. CDR3 bases: TGTGCCAGCTCTAAGGAGGAGATCGTAACTGAAGCTTTCTTT. It encodes CASSKEEIVTEAFF.

This chain joins TRBV7-2 and TRBJ1-5; D gene unclear. From germline, CDR1 is SGHTA and CDR2 FQGNSA. V lost 5 bases and J 7 bases, leaving 18 bases between the germline ends. The CDR3 consists of 15 residues. CDR3 region: CASSPVGPGWQPQHF. CDR3 nucleotide sequence: TGTGCCAGCAGCCCCGTCGGTCCTGGTTGGCAGCCCCAGCATTTT.

The V gene is TRBV27, the J gene TRBJ2-7; 11 bases line up with TRBD1. Germline trimming cut 4 bases from V and 5 bases from J; bases unmatched to any gene: 7. From germline, CDR1 is MNHEY and CDR2 SMNVEV (reference sequence). This CDR3 has 15 amino acids. CDR3: CASSSSWTGGHEQYF. In nucleotides, the CDR3 is TGTGCCAGCAGTTCCTCGTGGACAGGGGGCCACGAGCAGTACTTC.

CDR3 sequence (DNA): TGTGCCAGCAGCTTAGGGACAGGGGCCTTCGTAAACTATGGCTACACCTTC. Protein product: CASSLGTGAFVNYGYTF. This chain joins TRBV11-2 and TRBJ1-2, with 9 bases aligning to TRBD1. V shed 1 base, J shed 2 bases, and the junction held 8 bases outside the gene matches. CDR3 length: 17 residues. Germline V gene lookup returns CDR1 SGHAT and CDR2 FQNNGV. The full variable domain, in which reference TRBV11-2 and TRBJ1-2 provide the parts outside the CDR3, is EAGVAQSPRYKIIEKRQSVAFWCNPISGHATLYWYQQILGQGPKLLIQFQNNGVVDDSQLPKDRFSAERLKGVDSTLKIQPAKLEDSAVYLCASSLGTGAFVNYGYTFGSGTRLTVV.

The rearrangement joins TRBV28 to TRBJ1-5; the match to TRBD1 covers 7 bases. V was clipped by 5 bases and J by 1 base; unmatched bases: 8. CDR3 length: 16 amino acids. Germline V gene data show CDR1 as MDHEN and CDR2 as SYDVKM. The chain's CDR3 is CASSHYRGRSNQPQHF. In DNA, the CDR3 is TGTGCCAGCAGTCACTACAGGGGAAGGAGCAATCAGCCCCAGCATTTT.

This chain links TRBV7-2 with TRBJ1-2; 8 nucleotides line up with TRBD1. J lost 3 bases, V lost 5 bases, and 11 bases had no gene match. CDR3 size: 16 residues. CDR1 and CDR2 (germline): SGHTA, FQGNSA. The CDR3 loop is CASSPSIGQGDYGYTF. CDR3 bases: TGTGCCAGCAGCCCGTCAATAGGACAGGGTGACTATGGCTACACCTTC. Full variable domain (rest looked up from reference TRBV7-2 and TRBJ1-2): GAGVSQSPSNKVTEKGKDVELRCDPISGHTALYWYRQSLGQGLEFLIYFQGNSAPDKSGLPSDRFSAERTGGSVSTLTIQRTQQEDSAVYLCASSPSIGQGDYGYTFGSGTRLTVV.